This T cell receptor (beta chain) stems from a study of blood T cell repertoires in COVID-19. Study context: The United States, Italy and Spain supplied acute and convalescent COVID-19 samples.

This CDR3 spans 13 amino acids. In germline, CDR1 is SGHDN, CDR2 FVKESK. Unmatched junction bases numbered 6, after V lost 4 bases and J lost 9 bases. This clone occurred a few times. As originally analysed: By means of reference gene primer amplification, nucleated cell counts were estimated. Profiled with immunoSEQ multiplex PCR; TCRdb holds only in-frame clones, not every one. V and J calls and clone size come straight from that table; D and trimming were deduced from the DNA. The sample holds about 23,000 clones, approximately 90% seen once. Source material: peripheral blood. The clonotype originates from a woman of 80 years or more with active COVID-19. The chain recombines TRBV14 with TRBJ2-5; 9 bases align to TRBD1. The CDR3 spells CASSPGTGRPQYF. The CDR3 coding sequence is TGTGCCAGCAGCCCCGGGACAGGGCGCCCCCAGTACTTC.